This passage covers 13 T cell receptor beta chains from one sample sequenced in a study of early T cells in non-severe SARS-CoV-2 infection. TCRdb recomputed calls from the 5' RACE reads with MiXCR, one row per CDR3 protein. The sample has under 40,000 distinct CDR3 sequences; over 4.5% are singletons. Sequences were obtained from whole blood. The receptors shown here come from an adult who was a healthcare worker with PCR-confirmed SARS-CoV-2 infection or an uninfected control (not recorded which).

This clonotype was seen only a few times. V usage is TRBV5-6 and J usage is TRBJ2-2; D is uncertain. The germline V gene encodes CDR1 SGHDT and CDR2 YYEEEE. The CDR3 extends over 14 amino acids. V shed 0 bases and J shed 1 base, with 4 bases lying between them. DNA of the CDR3: TGTGCCAGCAGCTTGGACGTGAACACCGGGGAGCTGTTTTTT. Its protein product is CASSLDVNTGELFF. Full variable domain (outside the CDR3, taken from reference TRBV5-6 and TRBJ2-2): DAGVTQSPTHLIKTRGQQVTLRCSPKSGHDTVSWYQQALGQGPQFIFQYYEEEERQRGNFPDRFSGHQFPNYSSELNVNALLLGDSALYLCASSLDVNTGELFFGEGSRLTVL.

The V call is TRBV27, the J call TRBJ2-2; D call uncertain. Germline CDR1 MNHEY, CDR2 SMNVEV (reference sequence). Trimming shortened V by 2 bases and J by 8 bases, and 12 bases separated the two germline ends. CDR3 length equals 14 residues. The CDR3 region has the DNA TGTGCCAGCAGTTTACAACGGAAGCAAGGGGAGCTGTTTTTT. The encoded protein is CASSLQRKQGELFF.

The table lists this clonotype with many counts. The chain uses TRBV6-2 or TRBV6-3 and TRBJ2-1, with D possibly being TRBD1 (6 bases). Germline CDR1 reads MNHEY; CDR2 reads SVGEGT. V lost 2 bases and J lost 1, with 6 bases in between. The CDR3 extends over 14 amino acids. DNA for the CDR3: TGTGCCAGCAGTTACCAGGGGTCCTACAATGAGCAGTTCTTC. Translation: CASSYQGSYNEQFF.

As concerns this clonotype: This may be a read error, as it is one base from a much larger clone. The chain combines TRBV10-3 with TRBJ2-7; no definite D call. Germline V CDR1 and CDR2: ENHRY, SYGVKD. V gave up 2 bases and J gave up 0 bases, with 11 bases separating them. There are 15 residues in the CDR3. The CDR3 reads CAISESHPSSYEQYF. The CDR3 DNA reads as TGTGCCATCAGTGAGAGTCACCCGAGCTCCTACGAGCAGTACTTC.

The J gene is TRBJ2-2, the V gene TRBV29-1; D not resolved. CDR1 and CDR2 from the germline V gene are SQVTM and ANQGSEA. The CDR3 has 13 amino acids. Trimming cost V 4 bases and J 1 base, with 7 bases left between them. This chain's CDR3 is CSVGARNTGELFF. For the CDR3, the DNA is TGCAGCGTTGGGGCGAGGAACACCGGGGAGCTGTTTTTT.

This clonotype has ten or more counts. The J gene is TRBJ1-5, the V gene TRBV18; TRBD1 might be the D (5 bases). V was shortened by 3 bases and J by 4 bases, with 7 bases between the two germline ends. From germline, CDR1 is KGHSH and CDR2 LQKENI. The length of the CDR3 is 13 residues. CDR3 loop: CASSPGGNQPQHF. Written as DNA, the CDR3 is TGTGCCAGCTCACCCGGGGGGAATCAGCCCCAGCATTTT.

A few counts support this clonotype. This chain links TRBV19 with TRBJ1-2; TRBD1 might be the D (5 bases). The V end lost 6 bases, the J end lost 3 bases, and 8 bases lay between the germline ends. CDR1 is LNHDA, CDR2 SQIVND, per germline (reference sequence). The CDR3 is made up of 12 amino acids. The CDR3 loop reads CASRDIHYGYTF. For the CDR3, the DNA is TGTGCCAGTAGGGACATCCACTATGGCTACACCTTC. Drawing the rest from reference TRBV19 and TRBJ1-2, the complete variable domain is DGGITQSPKYLFRKEGQNVTLSCEQNLNHDAMYWYRQDPGQGLRLIYYSQIVNDFQKGDIAEGYSVSREKKESFPLTVTSAQKNPTAFYLCASRDIHYGYTFGSGTRLTVV.

This clonotype was seen at least ten times. The chain uses TRBV9 and TRBJ1-1; 8 bases are shared with TRBD1. The ends lost 0 bases at V and 4 bases at J; junction bases unmatched: 8. Germline CDR1 SGDLS, CDR2 YYNGEE. This CDR3 contains 16 residues. The CDR3 coding sequence is TGTGCCAGCAGCGTAGGGAGCAGGGGGCGCAGCACTGAAGCTTTCTTT. Translating it yields CASSVGSRGRSTEAFF.

This clonotype was seen ten or more times. This rearrangement joins TRBV6-5 to TRBJ1-2; the match to TRBD1 covers 7 bases. Trimming removed 2 bases from V and 9 bases from J; junction bases left unmatched: 6. The CDR3 is 13 amino acids. The germline V gene has CDR1 MNHEY and CDR2 SVGAGI. The CDR3, as DNA: TGTGCCAGCAGTTACGGAGGGGGCGGTAGCTACACCTTC. It is translated as CASSYGGGGSYTF.

This clonotype was detected many times. This rearrangement joins TRBV6-1 to TRBJ2-2; unclear D gene. The V end was cut by 8 bases, the J end by 7 bases, with 8 bases between. Looked up from germline, CDR1 is MNHNS and CDR2 is SASEGT. The CDR3 loop spans 11 amino acids. The CDR3 reads CASVLVGELFF. As DNA, the CDR3 is TGTGCCAGCGTTCTGGTCGGGGAGCTGTTTTTT.

This clonotype was detected many times. This chain uses TRBV13 with TRBJ2-4; D perhaps matches TRBD1 (6 bases). With 0 bases removed from V and 0 bases from J, the gap between germline ends came to 18 bases. From germline, CDR1 is PRHDT and CDR2 FYEKMQ (reference sequence). This CDR3 has 19 residues. CDR3 protein: CASSLGVGRGDLAKNIQYF. CDR3 DNA: TGTGCCAGCAGCTTAGGGGTCGGCAGGGGAGACCTAGCCAAAAACATTCAGTACTTC. Supplemented by reference TRBV13 and TRBJ2-4, the full variable domain reads AAGVIQSPRHLIKEKRETATLKCYPIPRHDTVYWYQQGPGQDPQFLISFYEKMQSDKGSIPDRFSAQQFSDYHSELNMSSLELGDSALYFCASSLGVGRGDLAKNIQYFGAGTRLSVL.

This clonotype was detected ten times or more. The rearrangement joins TRBV7-9 to TRBJ2-3; no firm D call. Trimming stripped 1 base from V and 2 bases from J, with 10 bases between. The CDR3 has 15 residues. The germline CDR1 and CDR2 sequences are SEHNR and FQNEAQ (reference sequence). CDR3 sequence: CASSLEGFDTDTQYF. The CDR3 nucleotides read TGTGCCAGCAGCTTAGAAGGGTTTGACACAGATACGCAGTATTTT.

This clonotype was recorded at least ten times. This CDR3 is CASSLIWEENIQYF. The CDR3 DNA is TGTGCCAGCAGCCTGATTTGGGAAGAAAACATTCAGTACTTC. The chain joins TRBV6-2 or TRBV6-3 to TRBJ2-4; D unclear. In germline, CDR1 is MNHEY, CDR2 SVGEGT. The CDR3 extends over 14 amino acids. The V and J ends lost 6 bases and 5 bases respectively, with 14 bases between them.